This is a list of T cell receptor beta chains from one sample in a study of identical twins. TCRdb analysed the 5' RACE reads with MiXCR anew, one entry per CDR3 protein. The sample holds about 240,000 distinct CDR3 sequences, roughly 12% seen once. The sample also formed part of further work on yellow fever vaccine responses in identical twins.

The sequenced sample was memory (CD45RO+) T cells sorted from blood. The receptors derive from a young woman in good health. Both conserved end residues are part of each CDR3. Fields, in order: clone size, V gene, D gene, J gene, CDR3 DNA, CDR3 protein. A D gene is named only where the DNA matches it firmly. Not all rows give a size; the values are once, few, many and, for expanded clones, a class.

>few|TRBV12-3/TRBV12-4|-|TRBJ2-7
TGTGCCAGCAGACCGTATATAGGAGGGGCAGGGGAAGAGCAGTACTTC
CASRPYIGGAGEEQYF
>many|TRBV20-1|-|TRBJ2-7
TGCAGTGCTAGAGATCTAGGTTACGAGCAGTACTTC
CSARDLGYEQYF
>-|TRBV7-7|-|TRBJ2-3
TGTGCTAGCAGCTTAGGCAAAGAAGGGGCAGATACGCAGTATTTT
CASSLGKEGADTQYF
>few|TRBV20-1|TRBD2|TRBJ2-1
TGCAGTGCTAGAGATGGGGCAGCGGGAAGATCCTACAATGAGCAGTTCTTC
CSARDGAAGRSYNEQFF
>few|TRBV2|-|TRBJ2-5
TGTGCCAGCAGTGAAATAGGAACAGAGAACCGGTTGGCCCAGTACTTC
CASSEIGTENRLAQYF
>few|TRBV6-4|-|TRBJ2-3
TGTGCCAGCAGTGACTCTCTCGGGGGCACAGATACGCAGTATTTT
CASSDSLGGTDTQYF
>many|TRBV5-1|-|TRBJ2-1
TGCGCCAGCAGCGTGGACTGGAATGAGCAGTTCTTC
CASSVDWNEQFF
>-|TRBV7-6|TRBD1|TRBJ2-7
TGTGCCAGCAGCTACCAGGGGGCAGGTGGGGAGCAGTACTTC
CASSYQGAGGEQYF
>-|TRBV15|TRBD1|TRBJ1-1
TGTGCCACCAGCAAAGGGACAGGAACAAACACTGAAGCTTTCTTT
CATSKGTGTNTEAFF
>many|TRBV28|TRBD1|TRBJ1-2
TGTGCCAGCAGCCCGGGACAGGGGGCTGGGTTGAGGGGCTACACCTTC
CASSPGQGAGLRGYTF
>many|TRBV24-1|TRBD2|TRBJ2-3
TGTGCCACCAGTGATTTGCCCGCTAGCGGGGGGACGCATACGCAGTATTTT
CATSDLPASGGTHTQYF
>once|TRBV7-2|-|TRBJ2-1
TGTGCCAGCAGCTCAGCCTGGCGGGGTGAGCAGTTCTTC
CASSSAWRGEQFF
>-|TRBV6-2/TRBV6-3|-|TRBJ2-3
TGTGCCAGCCGGGTATCCACAGATACGCAGTATTTT
CASRVSTDTQYF
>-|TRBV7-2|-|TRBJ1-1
TGTGCCAGCAGCTTATCGAGAGGGGGGGAGACTGAAGCTTTCTTT
CASSLSRGGETEAFF
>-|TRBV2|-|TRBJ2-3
TGTGCCGGCCAGTTAAGCTTGGCAGATACGCAGTATTTT
CAGQLSLADTQYF
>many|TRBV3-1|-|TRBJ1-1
TGTGCCAGCAGCCAAAATGGAGTTTGGGGGCAAGAAGCTTTCTTT
CASSQNGVWGQEAFF
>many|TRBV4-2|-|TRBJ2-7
TGTGCCAGCAGCCAAGAAGGAGGCTACGAGCAGTACTTC
CASSQEGGYEQYF
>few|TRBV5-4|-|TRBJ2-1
TGTGCCAGCAGCTTGGCAAGCGGGTTGGATGAGCAGTTCTTC
CASSLASGLDEQFF
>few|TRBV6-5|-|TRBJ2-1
TGTGCCAGCAGTTACGGCGTAGCTTACAATGAGCAGTTCTTC
CASSYGVAYNEQFF
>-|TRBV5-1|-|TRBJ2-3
TGCGCCAGTCGGGCTGCGGTGATCACAGATACGCAGTATTTT
CASRAAVITDTQYF
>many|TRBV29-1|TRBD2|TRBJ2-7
TGCAGCGTTGGGCGTCGGGAGGGGGTCGAGCAGTACTTC
CSVGRREGVEQYF
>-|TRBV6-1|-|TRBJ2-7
TGTGCCAGCAGTGAAGGAGGACGGAGCCGGGCCTACGAGCAGTACTTC
CASSEGGRSRAYEQYF
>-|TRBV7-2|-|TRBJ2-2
TGTGCCAGCAGCTTAGTTAACGTTCTAGTTCCCGGGGAGCTGTTTTTT
CASSLVNVLVPGELFF
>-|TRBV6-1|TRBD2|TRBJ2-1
TGTGCCAGCAGTGAAGTAAGCGGGGGAGTATACAATGAGCAGTTCTTC
CASSEVSGGVYNEQFF
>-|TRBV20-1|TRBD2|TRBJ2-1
TGCAGTGCTAGGTCACTAGCGGTCTACAATGAGCAGTTCTTC
CSARSLAVYNEQFF
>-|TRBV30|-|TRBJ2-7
TGTGCCTGGAGCGACAGGATCATCTACGAGCAGTACTTC
CAWSDRIIYEQYF
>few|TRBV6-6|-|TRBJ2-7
TGTGCCAGCACAGCGGGTAGCTCCTACGAGCAGTACTTC
CASTAGSSYEQYF
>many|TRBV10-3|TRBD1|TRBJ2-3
TGTGCCATCAGTGCCGGGACAGGGGGAAGAGATACGCAGTATTTT
CAISAGTGGRDTQYF
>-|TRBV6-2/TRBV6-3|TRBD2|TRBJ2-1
TGTGCCAGCAGCCGCGCTAGCGGGAGACCCTACAATGAGCAGTTCTTC
CASSRASGRPYNEQFF
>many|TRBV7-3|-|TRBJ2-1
TGTGCCAGCAGCTTAGGAGGGGGGTACAATGAGCAGTTCTTC
CASSLGGGYNEQFF
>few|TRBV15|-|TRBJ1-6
TGTGCCACCAGCAGGGCTTATAATTCACCCCTCCACTTT
CATSRAYNSPLHF
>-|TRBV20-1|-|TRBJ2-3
TGCTGTGCTAGAGAAGCCTGGCGTGGGGCCACAGATACGCAGTATTTT
CCAREAWRGATDTQYF
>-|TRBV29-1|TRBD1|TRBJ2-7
TGCAGCGCTCTCGGGGACAGGGACGGTGGCGAGCAGTACTTC
CSALGDRDGGEQYF
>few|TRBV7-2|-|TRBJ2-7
TGTGCCAGCAGCCCTGCCTCCGGTATCTCCTACGAGCAGTACTTC
CASSPASGISYEQYF
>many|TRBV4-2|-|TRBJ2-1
TGTGCCAGCAGCCAAAAACTCGGAAACGTGGGCAATGAGCAGTTCTTC
CASSQKLGNVGNEQFF
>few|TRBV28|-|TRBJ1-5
TGTGCCAGCAAGACAGCGGATTCGAGAATAGGCAATCAGCCCCAGCATTTT
CASKTADSRIGNQPQHF
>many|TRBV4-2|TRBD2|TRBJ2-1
TGTGCCAGCAGCCGATTAGCGGGGGAGGGGGTCGAGCAGTTCTTC
CASSRLAGEGVEQFF